This is a list of T cell receptor beta chains from one sample in a study of blood T cell repertoires in COVID-19. Sequencing used immunoSEQ multiplex PCR; TCRdb keeps in-frame clones, though not all of them. The sample has tens of thousands of clones; around four fifths are singletons. Sequences were obtained from peripheral blood. These receptors all come from a human donor in a cohort sampled during active COVID-19. Each CDR3 is given with its conserved first and last residue. The D gene is left open where the match is weak. Clone sizes are given selectively: once, few, many, or a class where the clone is expanded.

v_call	clone_size	d_call	j_call	cdr3_nt	cdr3_aa
TRBV24-1	.	TRBD2	TRBJ2-3	TGTGCCACCAGTGATTCCCGCGGGGGAGTGGCAGATACGCAGTATTTT	CATSDSRGGVADTQYF
TRBV5-6	.	.	TRBJ1-1	TGTGCCAGCAGCTTGGAACAGAATCTGAACACTGAAGCTTTCTTT	CASSLEQNLNTEAFF
TRBV3-1/TRBV3-2	few	.	TRBJ2-5	TGTGCCAGCAGCCAAGGGACTATGGGGGAGACCCAGTACTTC	CASSQGTMGETQYF
TRBV27	.	TRBD1	TRBJ1-6	TGTGCCAGCAGTCGGACAGGGGGTTGGTCACCCCTCCACTTT	CASSRTGGWSPLHF
TRBV11-3	.	TRBD2	TRBJ2-7	TGTGCCAGCAGCTTACTAGCGGGGCTTTCCTACGAGCAGTACTTC	CASSLLAGLSYEQYF
TRBV6-5	.	.	TRBJ2-2	TGTGCCAGCAGTTACGATTGGAGCACCGGGGAGCTGTTTTTT	CASSYDWSTGELFF
TRBV7-9	once	.	TRBJ1-6	TGTGCCAGCAGCTTAGGGTTTCGGTCACCCCTCCACTTT	CASSLGFRSPLHF
TRBV3-1/TRBV3-2	.	.	TRBJ1-2	TGTGCCAGCAGCCCCCGGGGTGGGCGGTATGGCTACACCTTC	CASSPRGGRYGYTF
TRBV5-1	.	.	TRBJ2-3	TGCGCCAGCAGCTTCAGGACTTATGACACAGATACGCAGTATTTT	CASSFRTYDTDTQYF
TRBV6-2/TRBV6-3	.	TRBD2	TRBJ2-3	TGTGCCAGCAGTTTGGGACTAAGGGTCACAGATACGCAGTATTTT	CASSLGLRVTDTQYF
TRBV10-3	.	TRBD1	TRBJ1-6	TGTGCCGTGCAGGGGGCAGAATACTCACCCCTCCACTTT	CAVQGAEYSPLHF
TRBV25-1	few	.	TRBJ1-6	TGTGCCAGCAGTGAATTCTTGGGGCCCGGTTCACCCCTCCACTTT	CASSEFLGPGSPLHF
TRBV7-3	.	TRBD1	TRBJ1-1	TGTGCCAGCAGCTCACAGGGGGGCACTGAAGCTTTCTTT	CASSSQGGTEAFF
TRBV12-5	.	.	TRBJ2-6	TGTGCTAGTGGAGGTCCGGGCTCTGGGGCCAACGTCCTGACTTTC	CASGGPGSGANVLTF
TRBV4-3	few	.	TRBJ1-3	TGCGCCAGCAGCCAAGATCACGGGGCTGGAAACACCATATATTTT	CASSQDHGAGNTIYF
TRBV5-1	.	TRBD1	TRBJ1-5	TGCGCCAGCAGCTTGGCCGGGACAGGGAATCAGCCCCAGCATTTT	CASSLAGTGNQPQHF
TRBV6-5	.	.	TRBJ1-6	TGTGCCAGCCGCTCTAACAGGGATTATTCACCCCTCCACTTT	CASRSNRDYSPLHF
TRBV3-1/TRBV3-2	.	.	TRBJ2-3	TGTGCCAGCAGCCAAGATCCGAGAGGGTATGAAAGCACAGATACGCAGTATTTT	CASSQDPRGYESTDTQYF
TRBV28	once	TRBD1	TRBJ1-2	TGTGCCATCCATGGCCCGGACAGGGGCTTCTATGGCTACACCTTC	CAIHGPDRGFYGYTF
TRBV4-1	.	TRBD1	TRBJ1-5	TGCGCCAGCAGCTGGGACAGCTATCAGCCCCAGCATTTT	CASSWDSYQPQHF
TRBV6-5	.	.	TRBJ2-7	TGTGCCAGCAGTTACTCGGGCCTCACCTCCTACGAGCAGTACTTC	CASSYSGLTSYEQYF
TRBV5-1	few	.	TRBJ1-6	TGCGCCAGCAGCATTGGACAGTATAATTCACCCCTCCACTTT	CASSIGQYNSPLHF
TRBV27	once	.	TRBJ1-4	TGTGCCAGCAGTTTGGCGCTGGGTGGAGATGAAAAACTGTTTTTT	CASSLALGGDEKLFF
TRBV28	.	TRBD2	TRBJ2-3	TGTGCCAGCAGCCAGGGACTAGCGGGGTATGCAGATACGCAGTATTTT	CASSQGLAGYADTQYF
TRBV5-1	.	.	TRBJ1-6	TGCGCCAGCAGCCTGGCACAGAACGATTTTAATTCACCCCTCCACTTT	CASSLAQNDFNSPLHF
TRBV10-3	.	.	TRBJ2-7	TGTGCCATCAGTGTTCAGGGTTCCGAGCAGTACTTC	CAISVQGSEQYF
TRBV4-3	.	.	TRBJ1-6	TGCGCCAGCAGCCCGGGGAACAGTCCGAATTCACCCCTCCACTTT	CASSPGNSPNSPLHF
TRBV5-1	.	.	TRBJ1-2	TGCGCCAGCAGTAATAGCTATGGCTACACCTTC	CASSNSYGYTF
TRBV9	.	.	TRBJ1-1	TGTGCCAGCAGCAGACGCAACAGGGACACTGAAGCTTTCTTT	CASSRRNRDTEAFF
TRBV7-3	.	TRBD2	TRBJ2-5	TGTGCCAGCAGCCCGGGGGGGGCTGGTGAGACCCAGTACTTC	CASSPGGAGETQYF
TRBV7-7	.	.	TRBJ2-7	TGTGCTAGCAGCCAAGGGGACTCGACCTCCTACGAGCAGTACTTC	CASSQGDSTSYEQYF
TRBV5-1	few	TRBD1	TRBJ2-7	TGCGCCAGCAGCTTAAGGGACAGGGAGCGGGACGAGCAGTACTTC	CASSLRDRERDEQYF
TRBV7-6	once	TRBD2	TRBJ2-5	TGTGCCAGCAGCTTAGAGGCGGGGGGGCAAGAGACCCAGTACTTC	CASSLEAGGQETQYF
TRBV11-3	few	TRBD1	TRBJ1-3	TGTGCCAGGACTCCAGGGGGGGGAAACACCATATATTTT	CARTPGGGNTIYF
TRBV3-1/TRBV3-2	.	.	TRBJ2-5	TGTGCCAGCAGCCAAGGTTCGACTTCGGAGACCCAGTACTTC	CASSQGSTSETQYF
TRBV7-2	.	TRBD2	TRBJ2-5	TGTGCCAGCAGCCCTGGACTAGCGGGGGGGCGACAAGAGACCCAGTACTTC	CASSPGLAGGRQETQYF
TRBV6-5	.	.	TRBJ1-5	TGTGCCAGCAGCGCCAGGGGCCGAAATCAGCCCCAGCATTTT	CASSARGRNQPQHF
TRBV15	.	TRBD1	TRBJ2-3	TGTGCCACCAGCAGAGAACGACAGGGGTTCACAGATACGCAGTATTTT	CATSRERQGFTDTQYF
TRBV5-1	few	.	TRBJ1-2	TGCGCCAGCAGCGCGCAGGTGACCTCTCGGGGCTACACCTTC	CASSAQVTSRGYTF
TRBV2	once	.	TRBJ1-5	TGTGCCAGCAGTGAGCAGCGGGATAGCAATCAGCCCCAGCATTTT	CASSEQRDSNQPQHF
TRBV29-1	.	TRBD2	TRBJ2-5	TGCAGCGTGCCTAGCGGGTTAGACCAAGAGACCCAGTACTTC	CSVPSGLDQETQYF
TRBV10-3	.	TRBD2	TRBJ2-3	TGTGCCATCAGTGAGCCCCAGGTCGGCGGGGGGAGGCCAGATACGCAGTATTTT	CAISEPQVGGGRPDTQYF